The 31 T cell receptor beta chains reported below all come from one sample, sequenced in a study of T-cell reconstitution after alpha-beta-depleted transplantation in children. Preparation of the TCRbeta library was carried out with unique molecular identifiers. In TCRdb, the PCR reads were re-called with MiXCR into one record per CDR3 protein. Of 200,000 to 250,000 distinct CDR3 sequences in the sample, about a tenth were seen once. Source: PBMCs, taken before TCRalphabeta/CD19-depleted stem cell transplant. The receptors shown here come from a child in the first two years of life with acute myeloid leukemia, due to receive a stem cell transplant.

This clonotype occurred many times. The chain has TRBV28 and TRBJ2-7; the match to TRBD1 covers 10 bases. V trimming: 6 bases; J trimming: 2 bases; junction bases outside the gene matches: 7. The CDR3 totals 15 residues. Germline V gene sequence: CDR1 MDHEN, CDR2 SYDVKM. CDR3 loop: CASSLGTGATYEQYF. The CDR3 bases are TGTGCCAGCAGCCTAGGGACAGGGGCGACCTACGAGCAGTACTTC.

This clonotype has a count of ten or more. V usage is TRBV12-3 or TRBV12-4 and J usage is TRBJ2-2; D possibly corresponds to TRBD2 (5 bases). The ends were cut back, 1 base at V and 10 bases at J, with 13 bases in the middle. This CDR3 contains 14 residues. The CDR3 DNA sequence: TGTGCCAGCAGTTTAGGAGGGCAGGTGAAGGAGCTGTTTTTT. This sequence encodes CASSLGGQVKELFF.

This clonotype was seen at least ten times. The V and J genes are TRBV20-1 and TRBJ2-3, with no clear D. Deletions cut 3 bases from V and 2 bases from J, with 6 bases between. Germline values: CDR1 DFQATT, CDR2 SNEGSKA (reference sequence). This CDR3 contains 12 residues. CDR3: CSASRLTDTQYF. CDR3 coding DNA: TGCAGTGCTAGCCGACTCACAGATACGCAGTATTTT.

This clonotype was picked up many times. The V call is TRBV12-3 or TRBV12-4, the J call TRBJ2-2, with D hard to call. Trimming cost V 5 bases and J 4 bases, with 8 bases left between them. The CDR3 is 13 amino acids. The CDR3 nucleotides are TGTGCCAGCAGTCTTCTGCTCACCGGGGAGCTGTTTTTT. Amino acid sequence: CASSLLLTGELFF.

The table lists this clonotype with many counts. The rearrangement uses TRBV2 and TRBJ1-1; weak D call: TRBD1 (5 bases). V was cut by 6 bases and J by 10 bases, with 12 bases left in between. This CDR3 is built from 11 residues. Germline V CDR1 and CDR2: SNHLY, FYNNEI. CDR3 protein: CASRQQVAAFF. Here the CDR3 DNA reads TGTGCCAGCAGACAACAGGTTGCAGCTTTCTTT. Combining the CDR3 with reference TRBV2 and TRBJ1-1 gives the whole variable domain EPEVTQTPSHQVTQMGQEVILRCVPISNHLYFYWYRQILGQKVEFLVSFYNNEISEKSEIFDDQFSVERPDGSNFTLKIRSTKLEDSAMYFCASRQQVAAFFGQGTRLTVV.

This clonotype was detected only a few times. The chain links TRBV12-2 to TRBJ2-7. TRBV12-2 is termed a pseudogene. This CDR3 comprises 11 residues. Here the CDR3 reads CASRLVREQYF. In nucleotides, the CDR3 is TGTGCAAGTCGCTTAGTGCGCGAGCAGTACTTC.

This clonotype was picked up many times. The chain uses TRBV5-1 and TRBJ1-5; 7 nucleotides match TRBD1. Germline V gene sequence: CDR1 SGHRS, CDR2 YFSETQ. V lost 4 bases to trimming and J lost 1 base; unmatched junction nucleotides: 17. This CDR3 spans 19 amino acids. This CDR3 is CASSRSTGDLSLSNQPQHF. The CDR3 DNA is TGCGCCAGCAGCCGCAGTACAGGGGATCTTTCGTTGAGCAATCAGCCCCAGCATTTT.

This clonotype came up many times. The J gene is TRBJ1-3, the V gene TRBV3-1; TRBD1 is a possible D gene (5 bases). The germline V gene has CDR1 LGHDT and CDR2 YNNKEL (reference sequence). The CDR3 loop spans 15 amino acids. Deletions cut 6 bases from V and 1 base from J, with 13 bases between. The CDR3 sequence is CASRRGTASGNTIYF. DNA of the CDR3: TGTGCCAGCAGGCGGGGGACGGCTTCTGGAAACACCATATATTTT.

This clonotype showed up many times. Here the CDR3 DNA reads TGTGCCAGTCGGACTAGCGGGAGTTTTGATACGCAGTATTTT. Protein sequence: CASRTSGSFDTQYF. The chain is built from TRBV10-3 and TRBJ2-3, with 13 bases lining up with TRBD2. Germline V gene sequence: CDR1 ENHRY, CDR2 SYGVKD. Losses at the gene ends were 10 bases for V and 6 bases for J; bases not matched to a gene: 7. CDR3 length: 14 residues.

This clonotype was seen ten or more times. CDR3 in DNA: TGTGCCAGCAGGCTCTCGGGGTTGCGTGGAAACACCATATATTTT. Translation gives CASRLSGLRGNTIYF. The chain carries TRBV5-5 and TRBJ1-3; D not certain. This CDR3 has 15 amino acids. Germline values: CDR1 SGHKS, CDR2 YYEKEE (reference sequence). Trimming stripped 5 bases from V and 3 bases from J, with 15 bases between.

This clonotype has at least ten counts. The chain joins TRBV29-1 to TRBJ2-5; a weak D match, TRBD2 (6 bases). Germline V gene sequence: CDR1 SQVTM, CDR2 ANQGSEA. There are 13 residues in the CDR3. Trimming took 5 bases from V and 6 from J, leaving 16 bases between them. CDR3 DNA sequence: TGCAGCGTTTCCCTACAGGAGGGTCAGACCCAGTACTTC. It encodes CSVSLQEGQTQYF. Drawing the rest from reference TRBV29-1 and TRBJ2-5, the complete variable domain is SAVISQKPSRDICQRGTSLTIQCQVDSQVTMMFWYRQQPGQSLTLIATANQGSEATYESGFVIDKFPISRPNLTFSTLTVSNMSPEDSSIYLCSVSLQEGQTQYFGPGTRLLVL.

The chain uses TRBV20-1 and TRBJ2-1; 9 bases align to TRBD2. Germline lookup yields CDR1 DFQATT and CDR2 SNEGSKA (reference sequence). With V trimmed by 1 base and J by 6 bases, 13 bases remained unmatched. CDR3 length equals 17 residues. The CDR3 DNA reads as TGCAGTGCTAGAGCACTTTGGCGGGAGGGCCGGACCAATGAGCAGTTCTTC. Translating gives CSARALWREGRTNEQFF.

This clonotype was detected many times. The chain is built from TRBV12-3 or TRBV12-4 and TRBJ1-5, with a tentative D call TRBD1 (5 bases). Between the trimmed V and J ends, which lost 3 bases and 7 bases, there was a span of 13 bases. The CDR3 consists of 14 residues. CDR3 sequence: CASSFTGGRQPQHF. CDR3 sequence (DNA): TGTGCCAGCAGTTTCACGGGGGGACGCCAGCCCCAGCATTTT.

This clonotype was seen at least ten times. The gene calls are TRBV20-1 and TRBJ1-1, with a tentative D call TRBD1 (5 bases). CDR3 size: 15 residues. Germline assignment: CDR1 DFQATT and CDR2 SNEGSKA (reference sequence). V shed 0 bases and J shed 5 bases, with 16 bases lying between them. The CDR3 nucleotides are TGCAGTGCTAGAGATCAACCGGGGGTGAGGACTGAAGCTTTCTTT. This sequence encodes CSARDQPGVRTEAFF.

This clonotype was counted ten times or more. The chain is built from TRBV12-3 or TRBV12-4 and TRBJ2-7; 9 positions match TRBD1. Germline trimming cut 6 bases from V and 5 bases from J; bases unmatched to any gene: 8. This CDR3 spans 14 amino acids. CDR3 nucleotides: TGTGCCAGCAGGGAGGGACAGGGTTCCCACGAGCAGTACTTC. It encodes CASREGQGSHEQYF.

This clonotype was recorded at least ten times. The gene calls are TRBV28 and TRBJ1-5, with D possibly being TRBD1 (6 bases). The CDR3 extends over 16 amino acids. The V and J ends lost 2 bases and 1 base respectively, with 12 bases between them. Germline CDR1 and CDR2: MDHEN and SYDVKM. The CDR3 is CASSLGGQGSNQPQHF. CDR3 DNA sequence: TGTGCCAGCAGTTTAGGGGGACAAGGCAGCAATCAGCCCCAGCATTTT.

This clonotype was picked up many times. The V call is TRBV20-1, the J call TRBJ2-3; D ambiguous. Germline values: CDR1 DFQATT, CDR2 SNEGSKA (reference sequence). Trimming shortened V by 1 base and J by 0 bases, and 8 bases separated the two germline ends. The CDR3 totals 14 residues. Here the CDR3 reads CSARGVTSTDTQYF. The CDR3 DNA reads TGCAGTGCTAGAGGCGTTACTAGCACAGATACGCAGTATTTT.

This clonotype came up many times. The chain links TRBV7-9 to TRBJ1-5; D may be TRBD1 (6 bases). V gave up 1 base and J gave up 3 bases, with 10 bases separating them. CDR1 and CDR2 from the germline V gene are SEHNR and FQNEAQ (reference sequence). This CDR3 spans 15 amino acids. CDR3 amino acids: CASSLVGGVNQPQHF. The DNA for the CDR3 is TGTGCCAGCAGCTTAGTTGGGGGCGTCAATCAGCCCCAGCATTTT.

The table lists this clonotype with a few counts. V is TRBV21-1 and J is TRBJ1-5. TRBV21-1 is shown as a pseudogene. The CDR3 has 16 residues. CDR3 nucleotides: TGTGCCAGCAGCAAAGCGCTCGGAGGGGCAGGTCAGCCCCAGCATTTT. It is translated as CASSKALGGAGQPQHF.

This clonotype was counted ten times or more. The chain employs TRBV28 and TRBJ1-4, with 7 bases identical to TRBD1. This CDR3 is built from 16 residues. The V gene's germline CDR1 is MDHEN and CDR2 SYDVKM. With 3 bases clipped from V and 0 bases from J, the junction kept 4 bases outside the gene matches. The DNA of the CDR3 is TGTGCCAGCAGTTTTTACAGGGGATCAACTAATGAAAAACTGTTTTTT. Its translation is CASSFYRGSTNEKLFF.

Comment on this clonotype: This may be a read error: a much more frequent sequence differs by one nucleotide. The chain couples TRBV12-3 or TRBV12-4 to TRBJ2-7; TRBD1 or TRBD2 may be the D gene (5 bases each). Trimming shortened V by 6 bases and J by 5 bases, and 5 bases separated the two germline ends. The CDR3 totals 10 residues. DNA for the CDR3: TGTGCCAGCAGGGGGGACGAGCAGTACTTC. It yields the protein CASRGDEQYF.

There are many counts of this clonotype. The V and J genes are TRBV7-2 and TRBJ2-3; D uncertain. CDR3 size: 17 residues. V dropped 7 bases and J dropped 0 bases, with 20 bases sitting between them. The germline V gene has CDR1 SGHTA and CDR2 FQGNSA. CDR3: CASTHLSALPSTDTQYF. CDR3 DNA sequence: TGTGCCAGCACCCACCTCTCAGCGTTACCTAGCACAGATACGCAGTATTTT.

This clonotype came up many times. The CDR3 sequence is CSARVGTGAGNTIYF. In DNA, the CDR3 is TGCAGTGCTAGAGTCGGGACAGGGGCTGGAAACACCATATATTTT. The chain carries TRBV20-1 and TRBJ1-3, with TRBD1 identical over 10 bases. The CDR3 has 15 amino acids. Germline lookup yields CDR1 DFQATT and CDR2 SNEGSKA (reference sequence). Losses at the gene ends were 1 base for V and 2 bases for J; bases not matched to a gene: 2.

This clonotype was picked up many times. The V call is TRBV7-2, the J call TRBJ2-4; maybe TRBD2 (6 bases). Trimming cost V 3 bases and J 3 bases, with 21 bases left between them. CDR3 length: 18 amino acids. Germline loops: CDR1 SGHTA, CDR2 FQGNSA. The CDR3 DNA is TGTGCCAGCAGCTTCTGGCTGGGGGGAGGTATTGTCAAAAACATTCAGTACTTC. Translated, it gives CASSFWLGGGIVKNIQYF.

The V gene is TRBV11-2, the J gene TRBJ1-1; D may be TRBD1 (5 bases). This CDR3 has 14 amino acids. With 5 bases removed from V and 1 base from J, the gap between germline ends came to 11 bases. The germline V gene has CDR1 SGHAT and CDR2 FQNNGV. The CDR3 nucleotides are TGTGCCAGCAGCGCACAGGTTGCGAACACTGAAGCTTTCTTT. It codes for CASSAQVANTEAFF.

Many counts were recorded for this clonotype. The chain links TRBV20-1 to TRBJ2-6; D not certain. CDR1 is DFQATT and CDR2 is SNEGSKA in the germline V gene (reference sequence). The CDR3 spans 13 residues. V was clipped by 6 bases and J by 4 bases, with 10 bases between them. The chain's CDR3 is CSATFTGANVLTF. The CDR3 DNA follows: TGCAGTGCCACCTTTACGGGGGCCAACGTCCTGACTTTC.

This sequence joins TRBV20-1 and TRBJ2-2; 10 nucleotides agree with TRBD2. This CDR3 spans 14 amino acids. CDR1 DFQATT and CDR2 SNEGSKA come from the germline V gene (reference sequence). The V segment lost 2 bases and the J segment 7 bases; nucleotides outside the gene matches: 4. Here the CDR3 reads CSARKAGGVGELFF. The CDR3 DNA reads as TGCAGTGCTAGAAAAGCGGGAGGGGTCGGGGAGCTGTTTTTT.

Ten or more counts support this clonotype. The J gene is TRBJ1-1, the V gene TRBV28, with D perhaps TRBD1 (6 bases). The V gene's germline CDR1 is MDHEN and CDR2 SYDVKM. V lost 5 bases, J lost 7 bases, and 14 bases lay in between. This CDR3 is 13 amino acids long. CDR3 loop: CASSLPGHSEAFF. CDR3 in DNA: TGTGCCAGCAGTCTTCCGGGACACAGTGAAGCTTTCTTT.

The table lists this clonotype with many counts. The rearrangement uses TRBV12-3 or TRBV12-4 and TRBJ1-5; D possibly corresponds to TRBD1 (5 bases). V lost 6 bases to trimming and J lost 3 bases, with 12 bases between them. The CDR3 spans 14 residues. The CDR3 nucleotides are TGTGCCAGCAGAGTAGAGGGACCCAATCAGCCCCAGCATTTT. Its protein product is CASRVEGPNQPQHF.

This clonotype was picked up many times. The chain combines TRBV5-1 with TRBJ1-4; D is ambiguous. Germline V lookup: CDR1 SGHRS, CDR2 YFSETQ. Trimming pared 0 bases from V and 3 bases from J, leaving 9 bases between. This CDR3 comprises 15 residues. CDR3 sequence (DNA): TGCGCCAGCAGCTTGGGCCGGAGGGCTAATGAAAAACTGTTTTTT. It specifies CASSLGRRANEKLFF.

About this clonotype: At one of its ends the junction is not consistent with the germline gene, which may arise from a read error. The rearrangement joins TRBV29-1 to TRBJ1-1, with D uncertain. The CDR3 length is 12 residues. The germline CDR1 and CDR2 sequences are SQVTM and ANQGSEA. Here the CDR3 DNA reads TGCCGCGTCGAGGAGTGGGGCACTGAAGCTTTCTTT. Translating gives CRVEEWGTEAFF.